What follows are 18 T cell receptor beta chains derived from one specimen sequenced in a study of blood T cell repertoires in COVID-19. Sequencing used immunoSEQ multiplex PCR; TCRdb keeps in-frame clones, though not all of them. The table includes 100,000 to 150,000 clones, roughly four fifths detected once. Source material: PBMCs or T cells enriched from blood (not recorded which). The source is a man aged 40-49 years with acute COVID-19.

The V gene is TRBV30, the J gene TRBJ1-4, with a weak D call TRBD1 (6 bases). V lost 3 bases and J 8 bases, leaving 13 bases between the germline ends. Germline-derived CDR1 and CDR2 are GTSNPN and SVGIG (reference sequence). The CDR3 is made up of 13 amino acids. DNA of the CDR3: TGTGCCTGGAGAACCCTCCAGGGGGAAAAACTGTTTTTT. It codes for CAWRTLQGEKLFF. Full variable domain (missing parts from reference TRBV30 and TRBJ1-4): SQTIHQWPATLVQPVGSPLSLECTVEGTSNPNLYWYRQAAGRGLQLLFYSVGIGQISSEVPQNLSASRPQDRQFILSSKKLLLSDSGFYLCAWRTLQGEKLFFGSGTQLSVL.

Only one count was recorded for this clone. The chain uses TRBV5-1 and TRBJ2-5; 7 bases map to TRBD2. Germline assignment: CDR1 SGHRS and CDR2 YFSETQ. The CDR3 sequence is 15 residues long. V lost 2 bases, J lost 1 base, and 5 bases stayed unmatched. CDR3 coding DNA: TGCGCCAGCAGCTTCCAAGCTAGCGGCCAAGAGACCCAGTACTTC. This translates into CASSFQASGQETQYF. Variable domain in full (rest from reference TRBV5-1 and TRBJ2-5): KAGVTQTPRYLIKTRGQQVTLSCSPISGHRSVSWYQQTPGQGLQFLFEYFSETQRNKGNFPGRFSGRQFSNSRSEMNVSTLELGDSALYLCASSFQASGQETQYFGPGTRLLVL.

The chain uses TRBV19 and TRBJ2-7; D possibly corresponds to TRBD1 (5 bases). V shed 6 bases and J shed 3 bases, with 15 bases lying between them. CDR3 length: 14 residues. Germline CDR1 and CDR2: LNHDA and SQIVND (reference sequence). CDR3 region: CASRSGAQYYEQYF. CDR3 DNA: TGTGCCAGTAGGAGTGGGGCGCAATACTACGAGCAGTACTTC.

The chain recombines TRBV7-9 with TRBJ1-4; D unclear. Germline lookup yields CDR1 SEHNR and CDR2 FQNEAQ (reference sequence). V lost 2 bases and J lost 12, with 19 bases in between. This CDR3 has 15 residues. This chain's CDR3 is CASSLQDWSLDELFF. The CDR3 DNA sequence: TGTGCCAGCAGCTTACAAGATTGGTCCTTAGATGAACTGTTTTTT.

The chain recombines TRBV15 with TRBJ2-7; 7 positions match TRBD1. Germline CDR1 and CDR2: LNHNV and YYDKDF (reference sequence). Trimming removed 3 bases from V and 12 bases from J; junction bases left unmatched: 8. CDR3 size: 12 residues. The CDR3 sequence: CATSRYTGDPYF. CDR3 nucleotides: TGTGCCACCAGCAGGTATACAGGGGATCCGTACTTC.

This clone is a singleton in its sample. The chain carries TRBV7-2 and TRBJ2-6; D possibly corresponds to TRBD1 (6 bases). Germline CDR1 reads SGHTA; CDR2 reads FQGNSA. The CDR3 consists of 14 residues. V lost 3 bases, J lost 6 bases, and 9 bases lay in between. DNA for the CDR3: TGTGCCAGCAGCTTCGCAGGGGAGGCCAACGTCCTGACTTTC. It is translated as CASSFAGEANVLTF.

The V call is TRBV29-1, the J call TRBJ1-3; TRBD1 is a possible D gene (5 bases). The CDR3 contains 17 residues. V was cut by 0 bases and J by 3 bases, with 18 bases left in between. Germline CDR1 and CDR2: SQVTM and ANQGSEA. The CDR3, as DNA: TGCAGCGTTGAAGATCCTTTTCTTTCAGGGTTTGGAAACACCATATATTTT. Residues: CSVEDPFLSGFGNTIYF.

The J gene is TRBJ1-1, the V gene TRBV5-5; tentatively, D is TRBD1 (5 bases). Germline assignment: CDR1 SGHKS and CDR2 YYEKEE (reference sequence). CDR3 size: 15 residues. V was clipped by 3 bases and J by 3 bases, with 15 bases between them. The CDR3 DNA reads as TGTGCCAGCAGCTCGGATTGGGGAGGGGACACTGAAGCTTTCTTT. It is translated as CASSSDWGGDTEAFF.

V is TRBV5-1 and J is TRBJ2-7; TRBD2 aligns across 7 bases. Unmatched junction bases numbered 9, after V lost 4 bases and J lost 2 bases. The germline CDR1 and CDR2 sequences are SGHRS and YFSETQ. The CDR3 length is 15 residues. Here the CDR3 DNA reads TGCGCCAGCAGCATATTAGCGGGTCCGACCTACGAGCAGTACTTC. The encoded protein is CASSILAGPTYEQYF.

This clone was seen ten or more times. The rearrangement joins TRBV25-1 to TRBJ2-4; TRBD1 aligns across 8 bases. The CDR3 sequence is 15 residues long. The trim removed 3 bases at V and 6 bases at J, leaving 7 bases unmatched. Germline CDR1 is MGHDK and CDR2 is SYGVNS. This CDR3 reads CASSENRGSGNIQYF. CDR3 DNA sequence: TGTGCCAGCAGTGAGAACAGGGGGTCTGGAAACATTCAGTACTTC.

The chain couples TRBV2 to TRBJ2-1, with D possibly matching TRBD2 (5 bases). The germline V gene has CDR1 SNHLY and CDR2 FYNNEI. CDR3 size: 11 residues. The V gene lost 2 bases and the J gene lost 10 bases, with 6 bases spanning the gap. The CDR3 DNA is TGTGCCAGCAGTGAAACGGGAGAGCAGTTCTTC. Protein product: CASSETGEQFF.

This chain uses TRBV2 with TRBJ1-3; TRBD1 agrees at 8 bases. CDR3 length: 15 residues. Germline V gene sequence: CDR1 SNHLY, CDR2 FYNNEI. V shed 6 bases, J shed 4 bases, and the junction held 8 bases outside the gene matches. This CDR3 is CASREGQASGNTIYF. The CDR3 DNA reads as TGTGCCAGCAGAGAGGGACAGGCCTCGGGAAACACCATATATTTT.

CDR3 coding DNA: TGCGCCAGCAGCATAAGACAGGGAAGCACCGGGGAGCTGTTTTTT. Its translation is CASSIRQGSTGELFF. This chain joins TRBV5-1 and TRBJ2-2; 7 positions agree with TRBD1. J lost 4 bases, V lost 4 bases, and 7 bases had no gene match. The germline gives CDR1 SGHRS, CDR2 YFSETQ. The CDR3 contains 15 residues.

The gene calls are TRBV19 and TRBJ1-1; 8 bases align to TRBD1. The ends lost 1 base at V and 4 bases at J; junction bases unmatched: 8. The germline V gene encodes CDR1 LNHDA and CDR2 SQIVND (reference sequence). The CDR3 length is 16 residues. The CDR3, as DNA: TGTGCCAGTAGTATAGTCAGACAGGGGTGGGGCACTGAAGCTTTCTTT. Translation gives CASSIVRQGWGTEAFF. The full variable domain, rest sourced from reference TRBV19 and TRBJ1-1, is DGGITQSPKYLFRKEGQNVTLSCEQNLNHDAMYWYRQDPGQGLRLIYYSQIVNDFQKGDIAEGYSVSREKKESFPLTVTSAQKNPTAFYLCASSIVRQGWGTEAFFGQGTRLTVV.

The gene calls are TRBV7-2 and TRBJ1-1; D not certain. The V and J ends lost 2 bases and 1 base respectively, with 11 bases between them. The CDR3 contains 15 residues. Germline loops: CDR1 SGHTA, CDR2 FQGNSA. The chain's CDR3 is CASSLWRQTNTEAFF. In nucleotides, the CDR3 is TGTGCCAGCAGCTTATGGAGGCAGACGAACACTGAAGCTTTCTTT.

Only one count was recorded for this clone. The chain couples TRBV19 to TRBJ1-3; D is uncertain. V shed 5 bases and J shed 2 bases, with 13 bases lying between them. The CDR3 has 15 amino acids. Germline V lookup: CDR1 LNHDA, CDR2 SQIVND (reference sequence). The CDR3 DNA follows: TGTGCCAGTAGTCGCCCCGGAGGTACTGGAAACACCATATATTTT. Its protein is CASSRPGGTGNTIYF.

This clone was seen a handful of times. The chain uses TRBV30 and TRBJ1-6; D gene uncertain. The length of the CDR3 is 15 residues. Trimming removed 0 bases from V and 9 bases from J, with 15 bases in between. Germline CDR1 is GTSNPN and CDR2 is SVGIG (reference sequence). In DNA form, the CDR3 reads TGTGCCTGGAGTGTTGGAGGGCTCCCAAGTTCACCCCTCCACTTT. Its protein product is CAWSVGGLPSSPLHF. Full variable domain (rest looked up from reference TRBV30 and TRBJ1-6): SQTIHQWPATLVQPVGSPLSLECTVEGTSNPNLYWYRQAAGRGLQLLFYSVGIGQISSEVPQNLSASRPQDRQFILSSKKLLLSDSGFYLCAWSVGGLPSSPLHFGNGTRLTVT.

The chain couples TRBV23-1 to TRBJ2-5; 8 nucleotides line up with TRBD2. TRBV23-1 falls under the ORF class, with uncertain function. The V segment lost 2 bases and the J segment 5 bases; nucleotides outside the gene matches: 7. This CDR3 region has 15 residues. This CDR3 reads CASSQGTSGWETQYF. CDR3 DNA sequence: TGCGCCAGCAGTCAAGGAACTAGCGGATGGGAGACCCAGTACTTC.